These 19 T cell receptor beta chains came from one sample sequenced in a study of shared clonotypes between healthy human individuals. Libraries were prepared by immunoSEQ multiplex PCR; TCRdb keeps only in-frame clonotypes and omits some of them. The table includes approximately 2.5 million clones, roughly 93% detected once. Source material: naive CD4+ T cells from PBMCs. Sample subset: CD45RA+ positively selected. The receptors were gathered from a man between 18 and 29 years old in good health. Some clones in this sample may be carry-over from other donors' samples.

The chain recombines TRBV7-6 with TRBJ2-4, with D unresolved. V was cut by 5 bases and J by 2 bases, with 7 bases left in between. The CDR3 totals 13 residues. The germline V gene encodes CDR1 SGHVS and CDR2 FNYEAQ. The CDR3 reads CASSPSPKNIQYF. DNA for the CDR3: TGTGCCAGCAGCCCCTCCCCCAAAAACATTCAGTACTTC.

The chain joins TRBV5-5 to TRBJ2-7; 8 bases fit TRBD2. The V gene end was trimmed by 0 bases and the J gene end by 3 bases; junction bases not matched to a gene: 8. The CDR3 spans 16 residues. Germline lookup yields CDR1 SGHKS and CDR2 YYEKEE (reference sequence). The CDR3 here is CASSLGTASGYYEQYF. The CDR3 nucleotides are TGTGCCAGCAGCTTGGGGACGGCTAGCGGGTACTACGAGCAGTACTTC.

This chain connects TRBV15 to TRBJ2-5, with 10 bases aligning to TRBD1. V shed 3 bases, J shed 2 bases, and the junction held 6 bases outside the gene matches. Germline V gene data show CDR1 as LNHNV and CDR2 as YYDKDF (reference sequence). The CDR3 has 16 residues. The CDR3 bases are TGTGCCACCAGCAGCCGCCGGGACAGGGGACAAGAGACCCAGTACTTC. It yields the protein CATSSRRDRGQETQYF.

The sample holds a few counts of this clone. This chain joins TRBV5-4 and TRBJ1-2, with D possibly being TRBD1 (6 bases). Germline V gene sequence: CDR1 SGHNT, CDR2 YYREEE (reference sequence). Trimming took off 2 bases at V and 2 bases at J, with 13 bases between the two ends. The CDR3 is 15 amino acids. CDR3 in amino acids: CASSFGQPANYGYTF. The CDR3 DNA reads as TGTGCCAGCAGCTTTGGACAGCCAGCAAACTATGGCTACACCTTC.

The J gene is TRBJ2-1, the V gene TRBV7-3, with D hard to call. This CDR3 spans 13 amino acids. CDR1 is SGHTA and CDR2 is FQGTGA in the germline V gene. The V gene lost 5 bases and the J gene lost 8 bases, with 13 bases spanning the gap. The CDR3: CASSPSRFDEQFF. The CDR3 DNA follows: TGTGCCAGCAGCCCCTCTAGGTTCGATGAGCAGTTCTTC. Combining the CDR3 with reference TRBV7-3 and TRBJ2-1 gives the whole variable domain GAGVSQTPSNKVTEKGKYVELRCDPISGHTALYWYRQSLGQGPEFLIYFQGTGAADDSGLPNDRFFAVRPEGSVSTLKIQRTERGDSAVYLCASSPSRFDEQFFGPGTRLTVL.

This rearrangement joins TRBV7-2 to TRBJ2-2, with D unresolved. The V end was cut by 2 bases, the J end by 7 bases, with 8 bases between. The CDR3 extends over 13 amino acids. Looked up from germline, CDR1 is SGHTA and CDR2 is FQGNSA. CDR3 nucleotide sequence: TGTGCCAGCAGCTTACTGGAAGGCGGGGAGCTGTTTTTT. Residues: CASSLLEGGELFF.

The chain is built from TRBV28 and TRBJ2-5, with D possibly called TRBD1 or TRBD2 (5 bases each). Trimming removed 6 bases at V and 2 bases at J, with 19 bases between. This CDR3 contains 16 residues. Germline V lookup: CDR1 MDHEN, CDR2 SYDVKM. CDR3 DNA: TGTGCCAGCAGGATACCCGGGGCTAGTTTACAAGAGACCCAGTACTTC. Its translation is CASRIPGASLQETQYF.

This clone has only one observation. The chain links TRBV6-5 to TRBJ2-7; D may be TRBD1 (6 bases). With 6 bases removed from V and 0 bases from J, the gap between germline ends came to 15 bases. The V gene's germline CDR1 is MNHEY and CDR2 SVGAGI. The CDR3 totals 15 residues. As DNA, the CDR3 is TGTGCCAGCAGCCAGGACAGACTAAGCTCCTACGAGCAGTACTTC. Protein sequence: CASSQDRLSSYEQYF.

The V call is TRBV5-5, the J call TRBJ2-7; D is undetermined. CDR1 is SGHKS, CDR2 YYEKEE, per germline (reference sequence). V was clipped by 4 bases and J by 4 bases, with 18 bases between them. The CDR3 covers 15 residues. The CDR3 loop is CASSETSSAQYEQYF. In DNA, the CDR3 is TGTGCCAGCAGCGAGACAAGTTCGGCCCAATACGAGCAGTACTTC. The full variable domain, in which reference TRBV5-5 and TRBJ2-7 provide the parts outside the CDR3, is DAGVTQSPTHLIKTRGQQVTLRCSPISGHKSVSWYQQVLGQGPQFIFQYYEKEERGRGNFPDRFSARQFPNYSSELNVNALLLGDSALYLCASSETSSAQYEQYFGPGTRLTVT.

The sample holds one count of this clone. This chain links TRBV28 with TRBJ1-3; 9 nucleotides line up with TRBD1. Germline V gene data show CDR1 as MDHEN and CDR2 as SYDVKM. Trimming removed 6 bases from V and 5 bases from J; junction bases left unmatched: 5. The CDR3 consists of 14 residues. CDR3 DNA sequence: TGTGCCAGCAGCCCACAGGGGGCTAGAAACACCATATATTTT. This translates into CASSPQGARNTIYF.

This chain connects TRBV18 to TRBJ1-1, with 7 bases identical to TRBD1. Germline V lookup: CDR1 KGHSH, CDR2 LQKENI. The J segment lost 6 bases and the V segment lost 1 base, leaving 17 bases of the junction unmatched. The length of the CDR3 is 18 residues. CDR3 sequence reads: CASSPRVQGPTLLPEAFF. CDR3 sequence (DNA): TGTGCCAGCTCACCACGGGTACAGGGGCCAACCCTCCTCCCTGAAGCTTTCTTT.

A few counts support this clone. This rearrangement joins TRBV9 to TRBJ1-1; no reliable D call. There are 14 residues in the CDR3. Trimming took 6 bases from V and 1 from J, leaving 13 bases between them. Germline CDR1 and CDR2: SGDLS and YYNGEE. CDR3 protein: CASTLGAENTEAFF. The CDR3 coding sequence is TGTGCCAGCACCCTGGGAGCGGAGAACACTGAAGCTTTCTTT.

The CDR3: CSARGASGYTF. Written as DNA, the CDR3 is TGCAGTGCCCGGGGAGCTAGTGGCTACACCTTC. The rearrangement links TRBV20-1 to TRBJ1-2; D uncertain. The CDR3 runs 11 residues. The V end lost 6 bases, the J end lost 7 bases, and 12 bases lay between the germline ends. Germline assignment: CDR1 DFQATT and CDR2 SNEGSKA (reference sequence).

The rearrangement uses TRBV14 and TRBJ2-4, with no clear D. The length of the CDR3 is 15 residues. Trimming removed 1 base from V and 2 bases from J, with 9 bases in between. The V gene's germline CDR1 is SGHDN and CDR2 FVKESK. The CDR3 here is CASSQGGTTKNIQYF. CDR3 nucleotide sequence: TGTGCCAGCAGCCAAGGAGGTACGACCAAAAACATTCAGTACTTC.

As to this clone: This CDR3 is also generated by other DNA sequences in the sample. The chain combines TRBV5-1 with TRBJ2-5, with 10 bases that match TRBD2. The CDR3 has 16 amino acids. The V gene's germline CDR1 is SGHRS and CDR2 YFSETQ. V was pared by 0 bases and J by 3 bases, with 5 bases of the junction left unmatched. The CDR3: CASSLAGLAAKETQYF. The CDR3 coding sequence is TGCGCCAGCAGCTTGGCTGGACTAGCGGCGAAAGAGACCCAGTACTTC. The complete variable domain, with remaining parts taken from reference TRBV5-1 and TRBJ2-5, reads KAGVTQTPRYLIKTRGQQVTLSCSPISGHRSVSWYQQTPGQGLQFLFEYFSETQRNKGNFPGRFSGRQFSNSRSEMNVSTLELGDSALYLCASSLAGLAAKETQYFGPGTRLLVL.

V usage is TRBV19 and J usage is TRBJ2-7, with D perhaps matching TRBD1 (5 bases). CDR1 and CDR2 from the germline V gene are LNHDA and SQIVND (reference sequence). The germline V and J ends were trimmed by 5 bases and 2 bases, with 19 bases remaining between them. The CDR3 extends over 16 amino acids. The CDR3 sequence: CASSDPAGLYPYEQYF. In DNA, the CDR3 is TGTGCCAGTAGTGACCCGGCAGGGTTATATCCCTACGAGCAGTACTTC.

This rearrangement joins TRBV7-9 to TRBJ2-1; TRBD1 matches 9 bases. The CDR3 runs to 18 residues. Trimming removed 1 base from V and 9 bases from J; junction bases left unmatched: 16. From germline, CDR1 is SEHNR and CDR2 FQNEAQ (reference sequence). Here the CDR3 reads CASSLGPGRTGEVGEQFF. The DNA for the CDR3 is TGTGCCAGCAGCTTAGGCCCGGGCCGGACAGGGGAGGTCGGTGAGCAGTTCTTC. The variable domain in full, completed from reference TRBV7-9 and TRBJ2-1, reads DTGVSQNPRHKITKRGQNVTFRCDPISEHNRLYWYRQTLGQGPEFLTYFQNEAQLEKSRLLSDRFSAERPKGSFSTLEIQRTEQGDSAMYLCASSLGPGRTGEVGEQFFGPGTRLTVL.

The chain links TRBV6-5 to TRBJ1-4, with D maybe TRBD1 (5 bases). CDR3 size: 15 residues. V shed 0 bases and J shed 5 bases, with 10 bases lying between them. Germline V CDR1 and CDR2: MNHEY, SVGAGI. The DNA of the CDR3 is TGTGCCAGCAGTTACTCCGGGGCCCTCAATGAAAAACTGTTTTTT. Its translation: CASSYSGALNEKLFF.

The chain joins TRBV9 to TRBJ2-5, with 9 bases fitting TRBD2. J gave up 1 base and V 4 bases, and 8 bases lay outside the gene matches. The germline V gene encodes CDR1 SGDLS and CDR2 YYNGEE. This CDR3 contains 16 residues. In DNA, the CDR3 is TGTGCCAGCAGCTCGATGCCAGCGGGAGGCCAAGAGACCCAGTACTTC. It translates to CASSSMPAGGQETQYF.